This section outlines one T cell receptor (beta chain) sequence together with its context. The assay was immunoSEQ multiplex PCR, and TCRdb's table has in-frame clones only and misses some. The sample consists of nearly 80,000 clones, 85% to 95% of them appearing once. The sample is drawn from a study of T cell changes during pregnancy in multiple sclerosis. CDR1 is LNHDA and CDR2 is SQIVND in the germline V gene (reference sequence). Trimming removed 5 bases from V and 1 base from J; junction bases left unmatched: 5. The CDR3 has 15 residues. This TCR came from a female donor with multiple sclerosis, enrolled in a pregnancy study. This chain joins TRBV19 and TRBJ2-7, with 10 nucleotides matching TRBD2. This sample comprised CD4+ T cells from peripheral blood mononuclear cells, obtained before pregnancy. CDR3 protein: CASSAPSGRSYEQYF. The DNA for the CDR3 is TGTGCCAGTAGTGCTCCTAGCGGGAGATCCTACGAGCAGTACTTC. The full variable domain, rest sourced from reference TRBV19 and TRBJ2-7, is DGGITQSPKYLFRKEGQNVTLSCEQNLNHDAMYWYRQDPGQGLRLIYYSQIVNDFQKGDIAEGYSVSREKKESFPLTVTSAQKNPTAFYLCASSAPSGRSYEQYFGPGTRLTVT.